This T cell receptor (beta chain) was sequenced for a study of blood T cells in healthy people across ages (dated by TCRdb to about 2015). Some background on the complete study: In model experiments, template switching captured roughly one uniquely barcoded TCR beta cDNA molecule for every two T cells. The donors were split into four age groups: young (average around 15 years), middle-aged (39), aged (62) and long-lived (roughly 80). Donors of different ages were randomly distributed across sequencing lanes to avoid experimental bias. The study analyzed two additional independent replicas of 1 million unique cDNA reads from the same blood draw for two donors, one aged 18 to 30 and one aged 80 or older. To track age-related changes in TCR beta repertoire diversity, the study relied on deep sequencing normalized with unique cDNA molecular identifiers. Overall study results and their limits: Bulk unsorted PBMC profiling prevented conclusive comparison of naive and antigen-experienced compartments. As age increased, observed TCR beta diversity per million T cells dropped in a roughly linear way, and a significant reduction was already evident by age 40. There was a strong correlation between observed TCR beta diversity and the percentage of naive T cells measured by flow cytometry. Donor CMV infection status was unknown, potentially confounding age-related changes in expanded clonotypes. Compared with the aged group, more naive CD4+ T cells, fewer expanded clones and increased TCR diversity were shown by the long-lived group, suggesting age selection. Estimates of total diversity from one million sequenced T cells were regarded as lower bounds and underestimates.

Spanning cysteine to phenylalanine, the CDR3 consists of 14 amino acids. Only CDR3 DNA remains: 42 bases, in frame from the first base. Sequences DFQATT (CDR1) and SNEGSKA (CDR2) are obtained from the germline V gene (reference sequence). Between the V and J ends, shortened by 1 base and 1 base respectively, the junction contains 7 bases. The donors were 40 or so Caucasian individuals from Russia, aged roughly 6 to 95 years, who were systemically healthy. Each donor gave ten milliliters of peripheral blood, collected into EDTA-treated Vacutainer tubes. Ficoll-Paque density-gradient centrifugation was used to isolate PBMCs, with at least 7 million obtained per sample. Total RNA, at least 6 micrograms per sample, was extracted from PBMCs with Trizol reagent. Naive CD45RAhigh/CD27high T cell percentages were measured by flow cytometry on a PBMC aliquot from every donor. The sample holds many counts of this clonotype. Its antigen is currently not known. No base quality information exists; no much larger clone differs at one position.

Library prep was done by 5' RACE. Data came from an Illumina HiSeq 2500. A second roughly 7 to 11 cycle PCR used a sample-barcoded 5' primer and a J-beta primer mix. A template-switch 5' adaptor carrying 12 random nucleotides introduced a unique molecular identifier onto each TCR beta cDNA molecule. Each sample yielded at least 2.5 million CDR3-containing paired-end reads. All of the RNA was converted into first-strand cDNA using the Mint cDNA synthesis kit, with a TRBC-specific oligonucleotide serving as the primer. All cDNA was treated with uracil-DNA glycosylase and then went through a first 18-cycle PCR with the universal primers M1SS and BC2_uni_R. In the source study's methods: Normalization of each sample was performed by random selection of 1 million high-quality reads, each carrying a distinct molecular identifier. Reads with shared molecular identifiers were discarded instead of being binned into consensus sequences. MiTCR, set to a Q25 quality threshold and the strictest error-elimination algorithm, was used for CDR3 identification, clonotype clustering and error correction. A nonparametric unseen species model using Euler transformation provided a lower-bound estimate of total TCR beta diversity. In-frame beta chains were kept once TCRdb had trimmed the public reads at Q25 with fastp and called clones with MiXCR. Each CDR3 protein gets just one entry, which takes the most common genes and DNA from the rows behind it. TCRdb, not the original authors, processed these V and J calls. The sample table shows about 1.8 million distinct CDR3 sequences, and less than 50% are seen once. The ten biggest clones cover approximately 2.1% of the sample.

The sequence joins TRBV20-1 to TRBJ2-2, with an unclear D gene assignment. This TCR was recovered from a woman aged 40-49 years in good health. Sample: blood. The CDR3 sequence is CSARGPQNTGELFF. The sequence in DNA is TGCAGTGCTAGAGGGCCTCAGAACACCGGGGAGCTGTTTTTT.